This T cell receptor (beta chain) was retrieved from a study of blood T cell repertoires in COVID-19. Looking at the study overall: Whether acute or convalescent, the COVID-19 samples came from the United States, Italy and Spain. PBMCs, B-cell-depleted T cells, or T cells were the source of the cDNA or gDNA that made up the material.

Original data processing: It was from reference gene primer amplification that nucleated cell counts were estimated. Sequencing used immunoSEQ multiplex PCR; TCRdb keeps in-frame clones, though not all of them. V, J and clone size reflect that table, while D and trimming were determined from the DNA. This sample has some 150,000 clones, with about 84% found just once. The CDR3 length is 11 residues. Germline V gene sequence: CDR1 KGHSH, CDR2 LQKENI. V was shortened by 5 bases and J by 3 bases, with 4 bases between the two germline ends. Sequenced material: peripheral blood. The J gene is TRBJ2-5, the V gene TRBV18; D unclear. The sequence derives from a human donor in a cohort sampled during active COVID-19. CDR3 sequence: CASSTKETQYF. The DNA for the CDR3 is TGTGCCAGCTCAACTAAAGAGACCCAGTACTTC.